This TCR beta chain appears in the sequencing data of a study of blood T cell repertoires in COVID-19. Study context: The study drew acute and convalescent COVID-19 samples from the United States, Italy and Spain. Sources were T cells, B-cell-depleted T cells, or PBMCs; the material itself was cDNA or gDNA.

This CDR3 is built from 16 residues. Original data processing: Reference gene primer amplification gave estimated nucleated cell counts. Clones were read by immunoSEQ multiplex PCR, and TCRdb kept only the in-frame ones, dropping some. V, J and clone size are those of that table, while D and trimming were read from the DNA. The sample consists of 200,000 to 250,000 clones, 84% of them appearing once. Sequences were obtained from peripheral blood. The sequence came from a woman aged 45-65 years with active or convalescent COVID-19. The genes are TRBV21-1 and TRBJ2-7; whether TRBD2, the table's D call, matches the DNA was not checked. TRBV21-1 constitutes a pseudogene. In DNA, the CDR3 is TGTGCCAGCAGCAAAGCGGTCGGGGGTTGGGTTGGCGAGCAGTACGTC. Residues: CASSKAVGGWVGEQYV.